The sequence of this TCR beta chain was determined in a study of shared clonotypes between healthy human individuals. This CDR3 spans 15 amino acids. J was trimmed by 8 bases and V by 2 bases; bases with no gene match: 6. Germline V gene lookup returns CDR1 SGHNT and CDR2 YYREEE (reference sequence). Assay used: immunoSEQ multiplex PCR; TCRdb lists only in-frame clones, some missing. The profile shows about 1 million clones, 65% to 80% of them singletons. Sequenced material: memory CD4+ T cells sorted from blood. Regarding subset: CD45RA-negative fraction. This receptor was taken from a man between 18 and 35 years old in good health. V usage is TRBV5-4 and J usage is TRBJ2-2, with TRBD2 matching over 10 bases. This CDR3 is CASSFVAGGLGELFF. The CDR3 nucleotides read TGTGCCAGCAGCTTCGTAGCGGGAGGTCTTGGGGAGCTGTTTTTT.